The 6 T cell receptor beta chains below all came from one sample that was sequenced in a study of blood T cell repertoires in COVID-19 (TCRdb year 2020). The library came from the immunoSEQ multiplex PCR assay. Drawn from immuneACCESS, this table holds only the in-frame rearrangements with V and J called that TCRdb kept. Clones are partly lost; checked studies trace under half to an unresolved V gene and leave the rest unexplained. The sample data list about 140,000 clones, and around 80% of these were observed just once. Approximately 4.5% of the sample belongs to the ten largest clones. Specimen: peripheral blood. The receptors shown here come from an elderly woman with active or convalescent COVID-19.

This clone has only a few counts. The rearrangement links TRBV19 to TRBJ2-3; 9 nucleotides line up with TRBD2. The CDR3 loop spans 16 amino acids. The V segment lost 3 bases and the J segment 2 bases; nucleotides outside the gene matches: 6. Germline CDR1 and CDR2: LNHDA and SQIVND (reference sequence). The CDR3 DNA sequence: TGTGCCAGTAGTATTGGTAGCGGGAGCTCCACAGATACGCAGTATTTT. It encodes CASSIGSGSSTDTQYF.

The chain carries TRBV3-1 (or the pseudogene TRBV3-2) and TRBJ2-2; possibly TRBD2 for D (6 bases). The V gene's germline CDR1 is LGHDT and CDR2 YNNKEL (reference sequence). The V end lost 4 bases, the J end lost 4 bases, and 7 bases lay between the germline ends. CDR3 length: 13 amino acids. The CDR3 DNA reads as TGTGCCAGCAGCCCGGGGGTCACCGGGGAGCTGTTTTTT. Its protein product is CASSPGVTGELFF.

V gene TRBV19 combines with J gene TRBJ2-7; 7 bases are shared with TRBD2. The CDR3 sequence is 15 residues long. V lost 4 bases to trimming and J lost 4 bases; unmatched junction nucleotides: 10. Germline V gene lookup returns CDR1 LNHDA and CDR2 SQIVND (reference sequence). CDR3 sequence reads: CASSTLRGGAYEQYF. DNA for the CDR3: TGTGCCAGTAGTACTCTGCGGGGAGGGGCTTACGAGCAGTACTTC. The whole variable domain, filled in from reference TRBV19 and TRBJ2-7, reads DGGITQSPKYLFRKEGQNVTLSCEQNLNHDAMYWYRQDPGQGLRLIYYSQIVNDFQKGDIAEGYSVSREKKESFPLTVTSAQKNPTAFYLCASSTLRGGAYEQYFGPGTRLTVT.

The chain combines TRBV19 with TRBJ1-2, with D tentatively TRBD1 (5 bases). Trimming took off 4 bases at V and 5 bases at J, with 14 bases between the two ends. In germline, CDR1 is LNHDA, CDR2 SQIVND (reference sequence). The CDR3 spans 14 residues. CDR3 bases: TGTGCCAGTAGTACTCGGACAAAAGAGTATGGCTACACCTTC. Translating it yields CASSTRTKEYGYTF.

The chain links TRBV6-5 to TRBJ2-3, with D possibly matching TRBD2 (5 bases). The CDR3 is made up of 12 amino acids. V lost 7 bases, J lost 9 bases, and 14 bases lay in between. Germline CDR1 MNHEY, CDR2 SVGAGI. DNA for the CDR3: TGTGCCAGCAACACCAGCCCGGGGACGCAGTATTTT. It encodes CASNTSPGTQYF.

The V call is TRBV6-5, the J call TRBJ1-1, with D tentatively TRBD1 (6 bases). This CDR3 region has 14 residues. Trimming removed 5 bases from V and 1 base from J, with 11 bases in between. Germline V CDR1 and CDR2: MNHEY, SVGAGI. The CDR3 protein is CASSPRGPNTEAFF. CDR3 DNA sequence: TGTGCCAGCAGTCCGCGGGGGCCGAACACTGAAGCTTTCTTT.